The next 3 T cell receptor beta chains were all read from a single sample in a study of shared clonotypes between healthy human individuals. Assay: immunoSEQ multiplex PCR; the TCRdb copy retains only in-frame clones and omits some. The table has some 2.1 million clones, over 85% seen once. CD45RO-negative cells were positively selected for CCR7, leaving out terminally differentiated effector memory CD45RA+ cells. Sequencing used naive CD8+ T cells from PBMCs. These receptor sequences come from a man between 18 and 35 years old in good health. Some clones in this sample may be carry-over from other donors' samples.

V usage is TRBV14 and J usage is TRBJ2-5; D not certain. Trimming cost V 6 bases and J 2 bases, with 10 bases left between them. CDR3 length: 13 amino acids. Germline CDR1 reads SGHDN; CDR2 reads FVKESK. CDR3 sequence: CASRPIEQETQYF. CDR3 coding DNA: TGTGCCAGCAGGCCTATTGAGCAAGAGACCCAGTACTTC.

The DNA of the CDR3 is TGTGCCAGCAGCCTACTGAACTCGGCGTACAATGAGCAGTTCTTC. It is translated as CASSLLNSAYNEQFF. The genes are TRBV7-2 and TRBJ2-1, with unresolved D. Germline V gene sequence: CDR1 SGHTA, CDR2 FQGNSA. This CDR3 region has 15 residues. Between the trimmed V and J ends, which lost 5 bases and 4 bases, there was a span of 15 bases.

The chain uses TRBV19 and TRBJ2-1; D may correspond to TRBD1 or TRBD2 (6 bases each). Germline-derived CDR1 and CDR2 are LNHDA and SQIVND (reference sequence). This CDR3 comprises 15 residues. Deletions cut 4 bases from V and 4 bases from J, with 14 bases between. For the CDR3, the DNA is TGTGCCAGTAGTAAAGGGGGGACACCTTACAATGAGCAGTTCTTC. This encodes CASSKGGTPYNEQFF.